This record looks at one TCR beta chain sequence and its context. Its cognate antigen is unknown. This entry is derived from a study of beta chain features in type 1 diabetes. The authors sorted CD4+ naive, central memory, regulatory and stem cell-like memory cells via CD45RO/CCR7/CD25/CD127/CD95/CD27. Notes on the study in general: Researchers cautioned that cDNA sequencing could over-represent cells with high TCR expression. Within the patient group, naive, central memory and Treg TCRB repertoires appeared more similar to each other than within healthy donors. Type 1 diabetes patients showed a moderate but significant shortening of TCRB CDR3s in all four CD4+ subsets.

cDNA synthesis used the whole RNA isolate, giving expressed TCRB sequences. The protocol was immunoSEQ multiplex PCR, while the TCRdb copy is restricted to in-frame clones and leaves out a portion. The top ten clones hold approximately 0.021% of a sample with 240,000 or so clones, over 11% of them seen once. The sequence derives from a man younger than 45 with type 1 diabetes. The sample consisted of naive CD4+ T cells from blood.

CDR3 region: CASSQDSPGGGNSPLHF. The CDR3 DNA sequence: TGCGCCAGCAGCCAAGATAGCCCAGGGGGAGGTAATTCACCCCTCCACTTT. The chain has TRBV4-1 and TRBJ1-6; 7 positions agree with TRBD1. Germline CDR1 and CDR2: MGHRA and YSYEKL. V shed 0 bases, J shed 6 bases, and the junction held 8 bases outside the gene matches. The CDR3 is made up of 17 amino acids.